Listed below are T cell receptor beta chains from one sample, sequenced in a study of T cells in Graves' hyperthyroidism and ophthalmopathy. TCRdb redid the calling of the multiplex PCR reads with MiXCR, one entry per CDR3 protein. Of 500,000 to 600,000 distinct CDR3 sequences in the sample, around 43% were seen once. Material: peripheral blood or thyroid tissue (not recorded which). The origin of the receptors is an adult woman with Graves' disease, either hyperthyroidism or ophthalmopathy (not recorded which). CDR3s include the opening cysteine and the closing phenylalanine or tryptophan. The D gene is left open where the match is weak. Only some rows state a clone size, as once, few, many or a class for expanded clones.

d_call j_call clone_size v_call cdr3_aa cdr3_nt
- TRBJ1-1 - TRBV7-2 CASSSRWGRAFF TGTGCCAGCAGCTCTAGGTGGGGTAGAGCTTTCTTT
- TRBJ2-5 - TRBV11-2 CASSQEGGTAQETQYF TGCGCCAGCAGCCAAGAAGGGGGGACCGCACAAGAGACCCAGTACTTC
TRBD2 TRBJ2-5 few TRBV7-2 CASTSVETQYF TGTGCCTCAACTAGCGTGGAGACCCAGTACTTC
TRBD2 TRBJ2-7 few TRBV7-2 CASSFIEEAGEAYEQYF TGTGCCAGCAGCTTCATCGAGGAGGCGGGAGAAGCCTACGAGCAGTACTTC
- TRBJ1-2 few TRBV11-2 CASSLPRIYGYTF TGTGCCAGCAGCTTGCCGAGAATCTATGGCTACACCTTC
TRBD2 TRBJ2-5 - TRBV7-9 CASGTSGSETQYF TGTGCTAGCGGGACTAGCGGGAGTGAGACCCAGTACTTC
- TRBJ1-1 many TRBV5-5 CASSSGGPNTEAFF TGTGCCAGCAGCTCGGGGGGTCCCAACACTGAAGCTTTCTTT
- TRBJ2-7 - TRBV29-1 CSSGGWNYEQYF TGCAGCAGTGGAGGGTGGAACTACGAGCAGTACTTC
TRBD2 TRBJ2-5 - TRBV20-1 CSARFGAGAETQYF TGCAGTGCTAGGTTCGGTGCGGGAGCAGAGACCCAGTACTTC
TRBD1 TRBJ1-6 many TRBV18 CASSPPYRGRVSPLHF TGTGCCAGCTCACCACCGTACAGGGGGCGCGTGTCACCCCTCCACTTT
- TRBJ1-1 many TRBV15 CATSRVGTAPYTEAFF TGTGCCACCAGCAGAGTGGGCACAGCCCCTTACACTGAAGCTTTCTTT
- TRBJ1-6 many TRBV20-1 CSATGAGLGRSPLHF TGCAGTGCTACGGGCGCAGGTTTGGGGAGGTCACCCCTCCACTTT
- TRBJ1-2 once TRBV5-5 CASSSATGTNYGYTF TGCGCCAGCAGCTCAGCGACAGGAACTAACTATGGCTACACCTTC
TRBD1 TRBJ1-6 - TRBV10-2 CASSESTGFYSPLHF TGCGCCAGCAGTGAGTCGACAGGGTTCTATTCACCCCTCCACTTT
- TRBJ2-7 many TRBV7-2 CASSLPSHSSYEQYF TGTGCCAGCAGCTTACCTAGCCATTCCTCCTACGAGCAGTACTTC
- TRBJ2-7 once TRBV2 CASITTGSYEQYF TGTGCCAGCATTACCACAGGGTCCTACGAGCAGTACTTC
- TRBJ2-5 many TRBV7-9 CASSLVGGMKTQYF TGTGCCAGCAGCTTAGTAGGGGGGATGAAGACCCAGTACTTC
- TRBJ1-3 many TRBV7-9 CASSRPGGSSGNTIYF TGTGCCAGCAGCCGACCGGGGGGAAGCTCTGGAAACACCATATATTTT
- TRBJ2-7 few TRBV6-1 CASRRSAYEQYF TGTGCCAGCAGGAGATCAGCCTACGAGCAGTACTTC
TRBD2 TRBJ2-7 once TRBV7-9 CASSPTGTSGEQYF TGTGCCAGCAGCCCAACCGGGACTAGCGGCGAGCAGTACTTC
TRBD2 TRBJ2-5 many TRBV6-1 CASIRIAGGPETQYF TGTGCCAGCATTAGGATAGCGGGAGGGCCGGAGACCCAGTACTTC
- TRBJ1-2 many TRBV12-3/TRBV12-4 CASTPGVTGYGYTF TGTGCCAGCACCCCAGGGGTTACAGGCTATGGCTACACCTTC
TRBD1 TRBJ2-7 - TRBV7-2 CASSPSGTGNSDGQYF TGTGCCAGCAGCCCTTCCGGGACAGGGAACAGCGACGGGCAGTACTTC
- TRBJ1-1 - TRBV7-9 CASSLVKENTEAFF TGTGCCAGCAGCTTAGTAAAGGAGAACACTGAAGCTTTCTTT
- TRBJ1-1 - TRBV28 CASSFPNRATEAFF TGTGCCAGCAGTTTCCCCAACAGGGCCACTGAAGCTTTCTTT
TRBD1 TRBJ2-7 - TRBV9 CASSGGDRNYEQYF TGTGCCAGCAGCGGAGGGGACAGGAACTACGAGCAGTACTTC
- TRBJ2-2 - TRBV24-1 CATNWGTGELFF TGTGCCACCAACTGGGGTACCGGGGAGCTGTTTTTT
TRBD2 TRBJ2-7 few TRBV3-1 CASSQAAGPYEQYF TGTGCCAGCAGCCAAGCAGCGGGACCCTACGAGCAGTACTTC
- TRBJ2-7 - TRBV7-2 CASSSSGLADYEQYF TGTGCCAGCAGCTCATCAGGATTGGCGGACTACGAGCAGTACTTC
TRBD1 TRBJ1-3 many TRBV10-2 CASREAGTGAGNTIYF TGCGCCAGCAGGGAAGCCGGGACAGGGGCTGGAAACACCATATATTTT
- TRBJ2-7 once TRBV7-9 CASSSSGTPTYEQYF TGTGCCAGCAGCTCGTCCGGGACTCCGACCTACGAGCAGTACTTC
TRBD2 TRBJ2-7 many TRBV20-1 CSARVPSGYYEQYF TGCAGTGCTAGAGTACCTAGCGGCTACTACGAGCAGTACTTC
- TRBJ1-1 - TRBV20-1 CSARPMGVYSEAFF TGCAGTGCTAGACCAATGGGGGTTTACTCTGAAGCTTTCTTT
TRBD1 TRBJ1-2 medium-sized TRBV29-1 CSVARGYGYTF TGCAGCGTTGCCAGGGGGTATGGCTACACCTTC
- TRBJ1-5 - TRBV5-1 CASSWDGNNQPQHF TGCGCCAGCAGCTGGGACGGAAACAATCAGCCCCAGCATTTT
TRBD1 TRBJ1-3 - TRBV10-3 CAIGATGVYGYTIYF TGTGCCATCGGTGCGACAGGGGTCTATGGCTACACCATATATTTT
- TRBJ1-2 many TRBV6-1 CASSLVDRSRLGYTF TGTGCCAGCAGTTTGGTCGACCGCTCTCGCCTGGGCTACACCTTC
TRBD1 TRBJ1-5 once TRBV7-9 CAVGQGNQPQHF TGTGCCGTGGGACAGGGAAATCAGCCCCAGCATTTT
TRBD2 TRBJ2-5 - TRBV20-1 CSAGPSGTTQETQYF TGCAGTGCGGGCCCGAGCGGGACCACGCAAGAGACCCAGTACTTC
- TRBJ2-5 many TRBV10-3 CAIAKQQETQYF TGTGCCATCGCAAAACAGCAAGAGACCCAGTACTTC
- TRBJ1-2 - TRBV2 CASSASGAGYTF TGTGCCAGCAGTGCTTCAGGGGCTGGCTACACCTTC
- TRBJ2-5 - TRBV5-1 CASTPYREQETQYF TGCGCCAGCACCCCGTACAGGGAGCAAGAGACCCAGTACTTC
- TRBJ2-7 - TRBV20-1 CSARVTSSYEQYF TGCAGTGCTAGAGTCACTAGCAGCTACGAGCAGTACTTC
- TRBJ2-7 - TRBV5-1 CASRGSSAYEQYF TGCGCCAGCAGGGGGTCCTCGGCCTACGAGCAGTACTTC
- TRBJ1-1 - TRBV7-2 CASSTSPRAGWNTEAFF TGTGCCAGCAGTACTAGCCCAAGGGCAGGGTGGAACACTGAAGCTTTCTTT
- TRBJ2-5 - TRBV7-9 CALGGQETQYF TGTGCCCTGGGGGGTCAAGAGACCCAGTACTTC
TRBD1 TRBJ2-5 - TRBV15 CATSRARDSRETQYF TGTGCCACCAGCAGAGCCCGGGACAGTCGTGAGACCCAGTACTTC
- TRBJ1-5 many TRBV19 CASSGLRGNQPQHF TGTGCCAGTAGTGGACTACGGGGCAATCAGCCCCAGCATTTT
- TRBJ1-4 many TRBV20-1 CSAYTSNEKLFF TGCAGTGCTTACACCTCTAATGAAAAACTGTTTTTT
TRBD1 TRBJ1-2 once TRBV28 CASAQGAYGYTF TGTGCCAGCGCACAGGGGGCCTATGGCTACACCTTC
- TRBJ1-2 many TRBV20-1 CSATVLEYYTF TGCAGTGCCACGGTTCTGGAGTACTACACCTTC